The 4 T cell receptor beta chains given below trace back to one sample, sequenced in a study of early stage breast cancer tumors. Libraries were prepared by immunoSEQ multiplex PCR; TCRdb keeps only in-frame clonotypes and omits some of them. Of tens of thousands of clones listed, around 90% were seen once; the top ten hold around 5%. The specimen sequenced was blood. The receptors derive from a person aged 65 to 85 with breast cancer.

V is TRBV6-5 and J is TRBJ2-7, with 8 positions matching TRBD2. Germline lookup yields CDR1 MNHEY and CDR2 SVGAGI. The J segment lost 0 bases and the V segment lost 0 bases, leaving 4 bases of the junction unmatched. The CDR3 contains 16 residues. The CDR3 here is CASSYSGGGSSYEQYF. CDR3 sequence (DNA): TGTGCCAGCAGTTACTCCGGGGGGGGTAGCTCCTACGAGCAGTACTTC.

This chain joins TRBV6-1 and TRBJ1-1; D perhaps matches TRBD1 (6 bases). The V end was cut by 7 bases, the J end by 3 bases, with 18 bases between. The CDR3 contains 15 residues. Per the germline V gene, CDR1 is MNHNS and CDR2 is SASEGT. The chain's CDR3 is CASKQQGVLDTEAFF. CDR3 sequence (DNA): TGTGCCAGCAAACAACAGGGTGTTTTAGACACTGAAGCTTTCTTT.

The rearrangement joins TRBV5-1 to TRBJ1-5; D may be TRBD1 (6 bases). The V and J ends lost 0 bases and 4 bases respectively, with 11 bases between them. This CDR3 spans 15 amino acids. The V gene's germline CDR1 is SGHRS and CDR2 YFSETQ. The DNA of the CDR3 is TGCGCCAGCAGCTTGGAGTCAGGGGAAAATCAGCCCCAGCATTTT. It encodes CASSLESGENQPQHF.

CDR3: CASSPLGQLKETQYF. The CDR3 nucleotides read TGTGCCAGCAGCCCCCTTGGACAGCTTAAAGAGACCCAGTACTTC. V and J are TRBV28 and TRBJ2-5; weak D call: TRBD1 (6 bases). This CDR3 is built from 15 residues. V dropped 6 bases and J dropped 3 bases, with 17 bases sitting between them. In germline, CDR1 is MDHEN, CDR2 SYDVKM.